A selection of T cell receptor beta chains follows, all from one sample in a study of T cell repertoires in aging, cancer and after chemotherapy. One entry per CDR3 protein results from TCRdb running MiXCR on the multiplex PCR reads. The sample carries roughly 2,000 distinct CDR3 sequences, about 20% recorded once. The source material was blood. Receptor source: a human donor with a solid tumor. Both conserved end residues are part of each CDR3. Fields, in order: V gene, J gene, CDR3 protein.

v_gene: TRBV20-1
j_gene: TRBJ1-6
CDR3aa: CSASGGGGQGRSPLHF

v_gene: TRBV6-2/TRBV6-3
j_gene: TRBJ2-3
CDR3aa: CASSQQGDTQYF

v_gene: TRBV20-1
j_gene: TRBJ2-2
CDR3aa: CSARDQTGELFF

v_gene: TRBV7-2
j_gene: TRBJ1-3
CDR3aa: CASSLVDRGPIYF

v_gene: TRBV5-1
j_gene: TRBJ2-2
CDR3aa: CASSLPRVGGTGELFF

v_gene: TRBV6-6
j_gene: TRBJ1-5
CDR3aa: CASSYLRQANSNQTQHF

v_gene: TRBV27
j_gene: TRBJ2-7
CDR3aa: CASSLRLAGHRVEQYF

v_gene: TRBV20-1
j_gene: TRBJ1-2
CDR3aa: CSAPGTGEGYTF

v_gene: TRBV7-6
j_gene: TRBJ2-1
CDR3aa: CASSLRASGRNEQFF

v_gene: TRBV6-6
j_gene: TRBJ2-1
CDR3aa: CASRPGRGGNEQFF

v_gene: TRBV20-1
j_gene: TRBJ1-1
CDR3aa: CSAIQVNTEAFF

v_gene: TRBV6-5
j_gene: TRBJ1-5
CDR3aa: CASSEVREQPKNF

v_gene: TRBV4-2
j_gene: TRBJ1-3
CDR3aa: CASSQDKWGPSGNTIYF

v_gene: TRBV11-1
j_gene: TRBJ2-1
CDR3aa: CASSFDLTAYNEQFF

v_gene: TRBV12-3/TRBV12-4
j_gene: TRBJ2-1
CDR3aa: CASSRTSGRPNEQFF

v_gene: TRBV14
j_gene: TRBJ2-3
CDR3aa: CASSQGFATDTQYF

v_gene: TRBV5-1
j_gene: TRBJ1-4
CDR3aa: CASSLRRQGAPGGEKLFF

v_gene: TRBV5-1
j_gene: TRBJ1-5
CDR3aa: CASSFEGGNQPQHF

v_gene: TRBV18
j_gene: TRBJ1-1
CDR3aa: CASSSNTEAFF

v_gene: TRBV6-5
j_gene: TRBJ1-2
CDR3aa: CASSYGGNYGYTF

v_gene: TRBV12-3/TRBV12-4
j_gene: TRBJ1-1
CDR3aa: CASSPKNTEAFF

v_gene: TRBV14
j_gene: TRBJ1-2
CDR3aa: CASSQWGGADYGYTF

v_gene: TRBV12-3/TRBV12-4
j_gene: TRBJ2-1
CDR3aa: CASSPDNYNEQFF

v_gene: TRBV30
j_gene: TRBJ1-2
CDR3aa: CAWVRTPGANYGYTF

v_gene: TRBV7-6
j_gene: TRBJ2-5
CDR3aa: CASVPGQYQETQYF

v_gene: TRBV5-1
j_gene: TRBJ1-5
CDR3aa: CARSFEGGNQPQHF

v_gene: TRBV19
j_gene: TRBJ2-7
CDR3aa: CASSIVAAYEQYF

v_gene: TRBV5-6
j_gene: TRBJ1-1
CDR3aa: CASSRLDRPTLNTEAFF

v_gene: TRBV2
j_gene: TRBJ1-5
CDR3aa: CASRGGTGGQPQHF

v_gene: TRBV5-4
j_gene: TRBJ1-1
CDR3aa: CASSSIFLGENTEAFF

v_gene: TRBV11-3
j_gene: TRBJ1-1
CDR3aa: CASSAGPNTEAFF